This TCR beta chain was captured by sequencing in a study of T cells after yellow fever vaccination. Study-wide points: Only a minor proportion of clonotypes was detected across both CD4 and CD8 compartments. Booster sampling recovered most clones from primary vaccination (under 97% CD4, roughly 90% CD8).

This clonotype was seen more than once but under ten times. Its antigen is unidentified. The germline V gene has CDR1 DFQATT and CDR2 SNEGSKA (reference sequence). V trimming: 5 bases; J trimming: 10 bases; junction bases outside the gene matches: 7. The CDR3 sequence is 13 residues long. Generation of TCR cDNA used 5'RACE template switching (which added a universal primer site and UMIs). TCRdb reprocessed the 5' RACE reads via MiXCR and lists one record per CDR3 protein. The top ten hold 15% to 20% of the sample, which has 310,000 or so distinct CDR3 sequences, roughly 6.8% seen once. The receptor comes from a young man who received the YFV17D yellow fever vaccine. The V call is TRBV20-1, the J call TRBJ1-4, with TRBD1 matching over 10 bases. This specimen consisted of PBMCs, obtained about 49 days after the first yellow fever vaccination. This CDR3 is CSAGGQGSGKLFF. The CDR3 nucleotides are TGCAGTGCTGGGGGACAGGGGAGCGGAAAACTGTTTTTT.